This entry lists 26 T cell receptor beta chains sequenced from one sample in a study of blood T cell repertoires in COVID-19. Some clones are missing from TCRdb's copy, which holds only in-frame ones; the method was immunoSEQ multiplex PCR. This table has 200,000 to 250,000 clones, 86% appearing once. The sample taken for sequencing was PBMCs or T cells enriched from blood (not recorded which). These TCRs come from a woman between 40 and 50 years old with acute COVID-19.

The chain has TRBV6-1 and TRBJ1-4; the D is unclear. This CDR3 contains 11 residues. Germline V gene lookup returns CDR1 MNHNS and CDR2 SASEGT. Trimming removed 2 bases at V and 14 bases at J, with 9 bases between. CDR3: CASSESGRLFF. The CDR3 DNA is TGTGCCAGCAGTGAAAGTGGCAGGCTGTTTTTT.

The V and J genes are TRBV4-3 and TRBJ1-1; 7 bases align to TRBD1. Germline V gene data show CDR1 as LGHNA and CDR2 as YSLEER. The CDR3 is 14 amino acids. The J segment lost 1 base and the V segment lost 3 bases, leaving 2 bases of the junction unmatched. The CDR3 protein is CASSHNRGNTEAFF. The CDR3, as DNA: TGCGCCAGCAGCCATAACAGGGGGAACACTGAAGCTTTCTTT.

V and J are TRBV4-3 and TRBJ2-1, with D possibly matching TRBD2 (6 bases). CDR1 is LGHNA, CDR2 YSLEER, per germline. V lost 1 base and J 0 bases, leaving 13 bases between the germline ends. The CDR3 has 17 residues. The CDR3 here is CASSQGAGPSSYNEQFF. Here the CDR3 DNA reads TGCGCCAGCAGCCAAGGGGCGGGGCCGAGCTCCTACAATGAGCAGTTCTTC.

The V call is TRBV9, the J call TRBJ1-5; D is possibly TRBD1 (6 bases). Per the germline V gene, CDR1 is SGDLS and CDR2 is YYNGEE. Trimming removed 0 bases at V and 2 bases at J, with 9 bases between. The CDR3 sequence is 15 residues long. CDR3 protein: CASSVGTEGNQPQHF. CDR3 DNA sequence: TGTGCCAGCAGCGTAGGGACAGAGGGCAATCAGCCCCAGCATTTT.

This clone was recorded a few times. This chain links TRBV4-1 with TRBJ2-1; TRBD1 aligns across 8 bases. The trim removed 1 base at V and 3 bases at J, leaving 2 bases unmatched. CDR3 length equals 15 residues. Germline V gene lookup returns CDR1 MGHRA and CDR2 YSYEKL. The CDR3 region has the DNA TGCGCCAGCAGCCAAGCGACAGGGGTCTACAATGAGCAGTTCTTC. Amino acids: CASSQATGVYNEQFF.

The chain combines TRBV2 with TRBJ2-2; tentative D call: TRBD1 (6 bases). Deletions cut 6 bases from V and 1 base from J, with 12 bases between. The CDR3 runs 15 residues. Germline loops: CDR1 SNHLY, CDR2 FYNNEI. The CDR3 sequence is CASRVRGQNTGELFF. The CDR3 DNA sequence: TGTGCCAGCAGGGTAAGGGGACAGAACACCGGGGAGCTGTTTTTT.

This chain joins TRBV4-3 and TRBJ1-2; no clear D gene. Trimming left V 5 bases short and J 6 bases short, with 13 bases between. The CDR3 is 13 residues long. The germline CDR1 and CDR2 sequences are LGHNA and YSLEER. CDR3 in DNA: TGCGCCAGCAGCGCAGGTTTGGTCCATGGCTACACCTTC. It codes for CASSAGLVHGYTF.

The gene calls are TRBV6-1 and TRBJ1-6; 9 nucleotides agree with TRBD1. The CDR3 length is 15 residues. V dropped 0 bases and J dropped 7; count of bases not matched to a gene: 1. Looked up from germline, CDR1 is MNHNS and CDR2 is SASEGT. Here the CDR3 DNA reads TGTGCCAGCAGTGAAGCGGGGACAGGGAATTCACCCCTCCACTTT. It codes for CASSEAGTGNSPLHF.

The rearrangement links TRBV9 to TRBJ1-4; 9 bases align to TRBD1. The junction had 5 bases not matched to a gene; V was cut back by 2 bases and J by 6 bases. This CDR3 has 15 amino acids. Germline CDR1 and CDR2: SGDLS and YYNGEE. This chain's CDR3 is CASSVRTGADEKLFF. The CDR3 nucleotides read TGTGCCAGCAGCGTCAGGACAGGGGCCGATGAAAAACTGTTTTTT. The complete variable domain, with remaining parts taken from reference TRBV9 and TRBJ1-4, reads DSGVTQTPKHLITATGQRVTLRCSPRSGDLSVYWYQQSLDQGLQFLIQYYNGEERAKGNILERFSAQQFPDLHSELNLSSLELGDSALYFCASSVRTGADEKLFFGSGTQLSVL.

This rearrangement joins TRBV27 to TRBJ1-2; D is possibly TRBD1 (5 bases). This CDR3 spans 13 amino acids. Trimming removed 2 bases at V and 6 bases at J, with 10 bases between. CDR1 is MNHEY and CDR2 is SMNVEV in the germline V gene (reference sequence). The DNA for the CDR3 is TGTGCCAGCAGTTTAATCCAGGGTCATGGCTACACCTTC. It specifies CASSLIQGHGYTF.

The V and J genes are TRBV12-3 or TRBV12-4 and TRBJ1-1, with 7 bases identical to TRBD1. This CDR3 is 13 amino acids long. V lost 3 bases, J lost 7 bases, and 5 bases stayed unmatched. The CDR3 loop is CASSFRTGFEAFF. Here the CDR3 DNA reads TGTGCCAGCAGTTTTAGGACAGGATTTGAAGCTTTCTTT.

For the CDR3, the DNA is TGTGCCAGCAGTTTATCGGGCAGTTCTCCTAATTCACCCCTCCACTTT. It codes for CASSLSGSSPNSPLHF. The gene calls are TRBV27 and TRBJ1-6; the D is unclear. The CDR3 covers 16 residues. Trimming removed 0 bases at V and 6 bases at J, with 12 bases between. Germline V gives CDR1 MNHEY, CDR2 SMNVEV (reference sequence).

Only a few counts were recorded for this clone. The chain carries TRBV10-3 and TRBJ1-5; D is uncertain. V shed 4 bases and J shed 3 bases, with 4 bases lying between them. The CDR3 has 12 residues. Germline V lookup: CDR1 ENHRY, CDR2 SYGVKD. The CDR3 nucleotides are TGTGCCATCAGTGGGCCCAATCAGCCCCAGCATTTT. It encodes CAISGPNQPQHF.

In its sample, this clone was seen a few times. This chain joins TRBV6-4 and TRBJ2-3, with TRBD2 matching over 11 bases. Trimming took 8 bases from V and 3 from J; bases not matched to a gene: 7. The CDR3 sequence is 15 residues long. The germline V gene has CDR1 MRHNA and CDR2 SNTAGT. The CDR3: CASQPLAGGTDTQYF. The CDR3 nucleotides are TGTGCCAGCCAGCCCCTAGCGGGGGGTACAGATACGCAGTATTTT.

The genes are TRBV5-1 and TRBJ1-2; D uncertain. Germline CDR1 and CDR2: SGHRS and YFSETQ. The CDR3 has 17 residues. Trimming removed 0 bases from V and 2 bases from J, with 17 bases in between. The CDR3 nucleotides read TGCGCCAGCAGCTTGGGTCTGCGGCCACGGCAGAACTATGGCTACACCTTC. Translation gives CASSLGLRPRQNYGYTF.

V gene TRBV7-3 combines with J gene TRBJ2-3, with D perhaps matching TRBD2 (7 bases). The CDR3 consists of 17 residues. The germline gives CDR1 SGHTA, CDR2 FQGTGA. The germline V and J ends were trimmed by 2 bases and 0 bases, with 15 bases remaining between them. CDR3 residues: CASSLGGGALSTDTQYF. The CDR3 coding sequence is TGTGCCAGCAGCTTAGGAGGGGGGGCGCTTAGCACAGATACGCAGTATTTT.

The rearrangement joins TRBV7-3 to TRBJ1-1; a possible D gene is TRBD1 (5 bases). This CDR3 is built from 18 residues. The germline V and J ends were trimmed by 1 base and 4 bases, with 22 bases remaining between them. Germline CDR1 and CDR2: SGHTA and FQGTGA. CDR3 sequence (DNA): TGTGCCAGCAGCTTAAGGGGAGGGGCCCAAGGATGGGGCACTGAAGCTTTCTTT. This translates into CASSLRGGAQGWGTEAFF.

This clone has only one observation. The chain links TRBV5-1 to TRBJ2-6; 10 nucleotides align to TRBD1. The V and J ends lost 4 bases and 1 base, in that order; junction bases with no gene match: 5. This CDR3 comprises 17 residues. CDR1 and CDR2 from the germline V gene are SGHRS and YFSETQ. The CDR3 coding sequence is TGCGCCAGCAGCGCCGGGACAGGGGTGTCTGGGGCCAACGTCCTGACTTTC. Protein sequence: CASSAGTGVSGANVLTF.

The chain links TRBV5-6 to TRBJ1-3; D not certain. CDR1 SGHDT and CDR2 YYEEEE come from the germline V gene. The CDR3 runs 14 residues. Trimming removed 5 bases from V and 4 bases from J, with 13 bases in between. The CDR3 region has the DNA TGTGCCAGCAGGCCCCGGGGAGCCGGAAACACCATATATTTT. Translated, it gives CASRPRGAGNTIYF.

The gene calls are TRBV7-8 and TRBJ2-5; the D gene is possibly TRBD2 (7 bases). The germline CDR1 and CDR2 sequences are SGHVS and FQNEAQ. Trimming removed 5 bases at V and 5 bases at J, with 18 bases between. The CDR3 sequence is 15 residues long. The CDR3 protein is CASSAEEGGHETQYF. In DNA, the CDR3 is TGTGCCAGCAGCGCAGAAGAGGGGGGGCACGAGACCCAGTACTTC.

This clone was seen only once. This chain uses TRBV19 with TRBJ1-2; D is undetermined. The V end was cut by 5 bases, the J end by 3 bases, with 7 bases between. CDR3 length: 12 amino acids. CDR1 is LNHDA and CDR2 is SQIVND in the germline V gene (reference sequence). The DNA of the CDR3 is TGTGCCAGTAGTCCCCGCGACTATGGCTACACCTTC. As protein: CASSPRDYGYTF.

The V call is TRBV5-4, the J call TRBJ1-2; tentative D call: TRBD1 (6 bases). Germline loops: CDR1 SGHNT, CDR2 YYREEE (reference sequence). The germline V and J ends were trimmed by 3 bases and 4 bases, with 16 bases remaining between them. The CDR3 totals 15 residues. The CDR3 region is CASSSEGGVGYGYTF. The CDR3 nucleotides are TGTGCCAGCAGCTCAGAGGGGGGGGTAGGCTATGGCTACACCTTC. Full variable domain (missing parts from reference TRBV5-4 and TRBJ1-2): ETGVTQSPTHLIKTRGQQVTLRCSSQSGHNTVSWYQQALGQGPQFIFQYYREEENGRGNFPPRFSGLQFPNYSSELNVNALELDDSALYLCASSSEGGVGYGYTFGSGTRLTVV.

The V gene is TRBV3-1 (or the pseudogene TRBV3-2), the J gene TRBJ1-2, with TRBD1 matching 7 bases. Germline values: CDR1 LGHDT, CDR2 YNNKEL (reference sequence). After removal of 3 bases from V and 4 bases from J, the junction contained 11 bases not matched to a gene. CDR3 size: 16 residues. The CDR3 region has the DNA TGTGCCAGCAGCCAGGGCCCCCAGGGGGGTAGCTATGGCTACACCTTC. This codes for CASSQGPQGGSYGYTF.

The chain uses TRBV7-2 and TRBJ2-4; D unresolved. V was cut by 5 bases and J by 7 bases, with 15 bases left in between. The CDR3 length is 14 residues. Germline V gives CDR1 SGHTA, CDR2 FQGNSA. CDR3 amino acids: CASSDRASWNIQYF. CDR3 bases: TGTGCCAGCAGCGATAGAGCGTCCTGGAACATTCAGTACTTC. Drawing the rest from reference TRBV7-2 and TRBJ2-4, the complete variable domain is GAGVSQSPSNKVTEKGKDVELRCDPISGHTALYWYRQSLGQGLEFLIYFQGNSAPDKSGLPSDRFSAERTGGSVSTLTIQRTQQEDSAVYLCASSDRASWNIQYFGAGTRLSVL.

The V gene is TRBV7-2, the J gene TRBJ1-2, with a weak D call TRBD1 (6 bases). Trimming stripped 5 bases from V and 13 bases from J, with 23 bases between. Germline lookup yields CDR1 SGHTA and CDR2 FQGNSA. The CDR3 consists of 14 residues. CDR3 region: CASSLTLRQARGTF. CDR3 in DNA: TGTGCCAGCAGCCTAACCCTCCGACAGGCTAGGGGCACCTTC.

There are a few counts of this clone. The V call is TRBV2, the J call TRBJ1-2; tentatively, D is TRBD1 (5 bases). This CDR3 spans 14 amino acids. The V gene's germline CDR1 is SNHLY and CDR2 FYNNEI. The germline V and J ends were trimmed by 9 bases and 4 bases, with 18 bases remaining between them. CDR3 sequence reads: CARRGGDAIYGYTF. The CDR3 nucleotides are TGTGCCAGACGGGGGGGTGATGCCATCTATGGCTACACCTTC. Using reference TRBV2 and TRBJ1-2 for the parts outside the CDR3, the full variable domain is EPEVTQTPSHQVTQMGQEVILRCVPISNHLYFYWYRQILGQKVEFLVSFYNNEISEKSEIFDDQFSVERPDGSNFTLKIRSTKLEDSAMYFCARRGGDAIYGYTFGSGTRLTVV.